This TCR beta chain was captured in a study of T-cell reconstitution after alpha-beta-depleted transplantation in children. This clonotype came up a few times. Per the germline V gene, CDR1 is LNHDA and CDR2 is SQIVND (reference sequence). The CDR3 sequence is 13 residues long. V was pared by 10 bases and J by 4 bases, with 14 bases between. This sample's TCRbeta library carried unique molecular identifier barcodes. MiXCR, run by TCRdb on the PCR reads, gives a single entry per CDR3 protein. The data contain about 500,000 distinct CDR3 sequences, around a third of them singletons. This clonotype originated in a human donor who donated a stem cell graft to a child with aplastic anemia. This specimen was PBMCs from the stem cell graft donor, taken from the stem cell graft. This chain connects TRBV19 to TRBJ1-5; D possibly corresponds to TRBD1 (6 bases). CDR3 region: CAISIDRNQPQHF. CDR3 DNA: TGTGCCATTTCCATAGACAGGAATCAGCCCCAGCATTTT. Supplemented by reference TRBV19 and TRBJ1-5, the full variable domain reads DGGITQSPKYLFRKEGQNVTLSCEQNLNHDAMYWYRQDPGQGLRLIYYSQIVNDFQKGDIAEGYSVSREKKESFPLTVTSAQKNPTAFYLCAISIDRNQPQHFGDGTRLSIL.